Each of the 23 T cell receptor beta chains below was sequenced from the same sample in a study of blood T cells in healthy people across ages. The authors ran a second PCR of 7 to 11 cycles using a sample-barcoded 5' primer and a J-beta primer mix. One entry per CDR3 protein results from TCRdb running MiXCR on the 5' RACE reads. The repertoire holds hundreds of thousands of distinct CDR3 sequences, with roughly 20% as singletons. The specimen sequenced was blood. The receptors here all came from a man between 65 and 79 years old in good health.

This clonotype was counted a single time. V usage is TRBV5-1 and J usage is TRBJ1-4, with D unresolved. Trimming shortened V by 5 bases and J by 8 bases, and 10 bases separated the two germline ends. The CDR3 is made up of 12 amino acids. Germline CDR1 and CDR2: SGHRS and YFSETQ. The CDR3 nucleotides read TGCGCCAGCAGGATATCGGGGGAAAAACTGTTTTTT. Amino acids: CASRISGEKLFF. Full variable domain (remainder filled in from reference TRBV5-1 and TRBJ1-4): KAGVTQTPRYLIKTRGQQVTLSCSPISGHRSVSWYQQTPGQGLQFLFEYFSETQRNKGNFPGRFSGRQFSNSRSEMNVSTLELGDSALYLCASRISGEKLFFGSGTQLSVL.

The CDR3 here is CASGQLNSNQPQHF. As DNA, the CDR3 is TGTGCCAGCGGACAACTAAATAGCAATCAGCCCCAGCATTTT. This chain uses TRBV2 with TRBJ1-5; D is perhaps TRBD1 (5 bases). V was clipped by 8 bases and J by 0 bases, with 11 bases between them. The CDR3 sequence is 14 residues long. From germline, CDR1 is SNHLY and CDR2 FYNNEI.

Regarding this clonotype: No conserved phenylalanine or tryptophan is present at the end of the CDR3, so a read error is the likely explanation. The chain links TRBV20-1 to TRBJ2-1; tentatively, D is TRBD1 (6 bases). With the DNA end fitting TRBJ2-7 better, the J assignment may be wrong. The CDR3 covers 13 residues. Looked up from germline, CDR1 is DFQATT and CDR2 is SNEGSKA (reference sequence). CDR3 in amino acids: CSAKDRYLYEQYL. The CDR3 coding sequence is TGCAGTGCTAAAGACAGGTATCTCTACGAGCAGTACCTC.

This clonotype was seen a few times. The chain couples TRBV20-1 to TRBJ2-3; the D call may be TRBD1 or TRBD2 (6 bases each). Germline loops: CDR1 DFQATT, CDR2 SNEGSKA (reference sequence). This CDR3 has 18 amino acids. V was clipped by 0 bases and J by 4 bases, with 23 bases between them. Here the CDR3 reads CSARDSGRGPEFPDTQYF. The CDR3 coding sequence is TGCAGTGCTAGAGATTCGGGTCGGGGGCCGGAATTCCCAGATACGCAGTATTTT.

This clonotype was counted only a few times. The CDR3 here is CATRLAGYGYTF. DNA of the CDR3: TGTGCCACCCGGCTGGCTGGCTATGGCTACACCTTC. V usage is TRBV6-5 and J usage is TRBJ1-2; the D is unclear. Germline V lookup: CDR1 MNHEY, CDR2 SVGAGI. CDR3 length: 12 amino acids. Trimming shortened V by 10 bases and J by 4 bases, and 13 bases separated the two germline ends.

This clonotype was seen only a few times. The chain has TRBV12-3 or TRBV12-4 and TRBJ1-5; no clear D. V gave up 5 bases and J gave up 8 bases, with 19 bases separating them. The CDR3 covers 15 residues. The CDR3 region has the DNA TGTGCCAGCAGTGACTCAGCGGTTAGTTATGAGCCCCAGCATTTT. Encoded protein: CASSDSAVSYEPQHF.

The J gene is TRBJ2-1, the V gene TRBV12-3 or TRBV12-4; the match to TRBD2 covers 8 bases. The CDR3 consists of 15 residues. Trimming took 3 bases from V and 5 from J; bases not matched to a gene: 6. CDR3 sequence: CASSLYSGSDNEQFF. CDR3 sequence (DNA): TGTGCCAGCAGTTTGTACAGCGGGAGCGACAATGAGCAGTTCTTC.

In this sample, this clonotype turned up a few times. V is TRBV20-1 and J is TRBJ2-1, with TRBD2 matching over 9 bases. This CDR3 contains 16 residues. With 5 bases clipped from V and 0 bases from J, the junction kept 8 bases outside the gene matches. Germline CDR1 DFQATT, CDR2 SNEGSKA (reference sequence). The CDR3 is CSAFQFSGSSYNEQFF. The CDR3, as DNA: TGCAGTGCTTTCCAATTTAGCGGGAGCTCCTACAATGAGCAGTTCTTC.

This clonotype showed up just a few times. The genes are TRBV6-5 and TRBJ2-5, with TRBD1 identical over 8 bases. The CDR3 is 16 amino acids. V lost 0 bases, J lost 4 bases, and 7 bases stayed unmatched. The germline gives CDR1 MNHEY, CDR2 SVGAGI. The CDR3 loop is CASSYSLKGTGETQYF. DNA of the CDR3: TGTGCCAGCAGTTACTCACTAAAGGGGACAGGAGAGACCCAGTACTTC.

CDR3 coding DNA: TGCGCCAGCAGCTTGGCGGGACAGGCCTTCCAAGAGACCCAGTACTTC. Its protein product is CASSLAGQAFQETQYF. The chain is built from TRBV5-1 and TRBJ2-1; 8 bases align to TRBD1. The J call is uncertain, as TRBJ2-5 better fits the DNA end. The CDR3 length is 16 residues. Germline V gene sequence: CDR1 SGHRS, CDR2 YFSETQ.

The chain links TRBV5-4 to TRBJ2-4; TRBD1 might be the D (6 bases). From germline, CDR1 is SGHNT and CDR2 YYREEE (reference sequence). V was pared by 3 bases and J by 2 bases, with 15 bases between. CDR3 length: 16 residues. The CDR3 nucleotides read TGTGCCAGCAGCTCACGACTTACAGGGACCAAAAACATTCAGTACTTC. Translation: CASSSRLTGTKNIQYF.

The gene calls are TRBV6-1 and TRBJ1-2, with 10 bases lining up with TRBD1. This CDR3 is 14 amino acids long. V dropped 8 bases and J dropped 2; count of bases not matched to a gene: 5. CDR1 is MNHNS, CDR2 SASEGT, per germline. The CDR3 spells CASEPGQGNYGYTF. For the CDR3, the DNA is TGTGCCAGCGAACCGGGACAGGGGAACTATGGCTACACCTTC.

The table lists this clonotype with many counts. V gene TRBV7-9 combines with J gene TRBJ2-7; D remains ambiguous. Deletions cut 3 bases from V and 7 bases from J, with 4 bases between. This CDR3 has 10 residues. Germline V gene lookup returns CDR1 SEHNR and CDR2 FQNEAQ (reference sequence). CDR3 DNA sequence: TGTGCCAGCAGCTTGTGGGAGCAGTACGTC. Protein sequence: CASSLWEQYV.

The chain has TRBV28 and TRBJ2-3, with 8 bases that match TRBD2. V was clipped by 1 base and J by 6 bases; unmatched bases: 6. Germline CDR1 MDHEN, CDR2 SYDVKM. The CDR3 is made up of 15 amino acids. The CDR3 DNA reads TGTGCCAGCAGTTTATTTGGGACTAGGAGCGATACGCAGTATTTT. The encoded protein is CASSLFGTRSDTQYF. The full variable domain, in which reference TRBV28 and TRBJ2-3 provide the parts outside the CDR3, is DVKVTQSSRYLVKRTGEKVFLECVQDMDHENMFWYRQDPGLGLRLIYFSYDVKMKEKGDIPEGYSVSREKKERFSLILESASTNQTSMYLCASSLFGTRSDTQYFGPGTRLTVL.

The chain is built from TRBV18 and TRBJ2-5; 7 bases are shared with TRBD2. The CDR3 extends over 15 amino acids. Germline values: CDR1 KGHSH, CDR2 LQKENI. J gave up 4 bases and V 5 bases, and 10 bases lay outside the gene matches. CDR3: CASSTDSGGRETQYF. CDR3 nucleotides: TGTGCCAGCTCAACAGACTCGGGAGGTCGAGAGACCCAGTACTTC.

The chain combines TRBV12-3 or TRBV12-4 with TRBJ2-3; 8 bases map to TRBD2. J gave up 4 bases and V 4 bases, and 10 bases lay outside the gene matches. The CDR3 contains 16 residues. The CDR3 spells CASSSGTRLSADTQYF. The CDR3 region has the DNA TGTGCCAGCAGTTCCGGGACTAGACTGAGTGCAGATACGCAGTATTTT.

This chain links TRBV20-1 with TRBJ1-5; D not certain. From germline, CDR1 is DFQATT and CDR2 SNEGSKA (reference sequence). V dropped 2 bases and J dropped 0 bases, with 5 bases sitting between them. The CDR3 extends over 13 amino acids. DNA for the CDR3: TGCAGTGCTAGACACTATAGCAATCAGCCCCAGCATTTT. This sequence encodes CSARHYSNQPQHF.

In this sample, this clonotype turned up a few times. This sequence joins TRBV20-1 and TRBJ2-5; 8 nucleotides match TRBD2. The CDR3 totals 15 residues. The ends lost 2 bases at V and 5 bases at J; junction bases unmatched: 10. Germline V CDR1 and CDR2: DFQATT, SNEGSKA (reference sequence). The CDR3 region is CSARPIAGRMETQYF. The CDR3 DNA reads as TGCAGTGCTAGACCGATAGCGGGGCGCATGGAGACCCAGTACTTC.

This clonotype has a handful of counts. This chain joins TRBV5-1 and TRBJ2-4; D may be TRBD1 (6 bases). The V end lost 0 bases, the J end lost 2 bases, and 15 bases lay between the germline ends. CDR1 is SGHRS and CDR2 is YFSETQ in the germline V gene. The CDR3 contains 17 residues. This CDR3 reads CASSLVQATGTKNIQYF. The CDR3 DNA reads as TGCGCCAGCAGCTTGGTGCAGGCCACAGGGACCAAAAACATTCAGTACTTC.

The chain links TRBV12-3 or TRBV12-4 to TRBJ2-7, with D tentatively TRBD1 (5 bases). The CDR3 covers 15 residues. Trimming shortened V by 2 bases and J by 1 base, and 12 bases separated the two germline ends. The DNA for the CDR3 is TGTGCCAGCAGTTTATTTACGACAGCGTCCTACGAGCAGTACTTC. Its translation is CASSLFTTASYEQYF.

In its sample, this clonotype was seen a few times. The J gene is TRBJ2-5, the V gene TRBV28, with a tentative D call TRBD1 (6 bases). This CDR3 region has 16 residues. CDR1 is MDHEN, CDR2 SYDVKM, per germline. Trimming pared 6 bases from V and 1 base from J, leaving 18 bases between. The CDR3 region has the DNA TGTGCCAGCAGCACAGACAGGCGGTTCCCCCAAGAGACCCAGTACTTC. Protein product: CASSTDRRFPQETQYF.

A note on this clonotype: The junction shows a germline mismatch at one end, possibly a read error. The CDR3 DNA is TGTGCCAGCAGTTACTCGAAGGTCAGGTGGGACTATGGCTACGCCTTC. Its translation is CASSYSKVRWDYGYAF. The chain couples TRBV6-6 to TRBJ1-2; D perhaps matches TRBD1 (5 bases). CDR3 size: 16 residues. The germline CDR1 and CDR2 sequences are MNHNY and SVGAGI (reference sequence).

This clonotype was observed a handful of times. The rearrangement joins TRBV5-1 to TRBJ2-3, with TRBD2 as a possible D gene (6 bases). Trimming took 0 bases from V and 3 from J, leaving 14 bases between them. Germline CDR1 and CDR2: SGHRS and YFSETQ. CDR3 length equals 16 residues. CDR3 nucleotide sequence: TGCGCCAGCAGCTTGGGGGCAGGGACTGCGACAGATACGCAGTATTTT. It translates to CASSLGAGTATDTQYF.